The 27 T cell receptor beta chains below all came from one sample that was sequenced in a study of shared clonotypes between healthy human individuals. The repertoire was sequenced with immunoSEQ multiplex PCR; TCRdb's copy has only in-frame clones and lacks some. The sample yields under 150,000 clones, about 67% seen once. The sample comprised memory CD8+ T cells sorted from blood. Subset here: CD45RO+ cells pooled with CCR7-negative TemRA cells. The receptor set was obtained from a woman aged 25 to 39 in good health.

The chain employs TRBV19 and TRBJ2-1; 10 bases agree with TRBD2. The CDR3 totals 13 residues. Losses at the gene ends were 7 bases for V and 8 bases for J; bases not matched to a gene: 5. CDR1 LNHDA and CDR2 SQIVND come from the germline V gene (reference sequence). The DNA for the CDR3 is TGTGCCAGTAAACTAGCGGGAAGCTATGAGCAGTTCTTC. Residues: CASKLAGSYEQFF.

J is TRBJ2-7 and V is TRBV18; D call uncertain. V was cut by 0 bases and J by 5 bases, with 23 bases left in between. In germline, CDR1 is KGHSH, CDR2 LQKENI. The CDR3 extends over 18 amino acids. CDR3 region: CASSPPKLARLYAHEQYF. For the CDR3, the DNA is TGTGCCAGCTCACCACCGAAGCTCGCGCGGCTCTACGCCCACGAGCAGTACTTC.

This chain uses TRBV7-9 with TRBJ2-1; D is perhaps TRBD1 (6 bases). Germline V CDR1 and CDR2: SEHNR, FQNEAQ (reference sequence). Trimming took off 5 bases at V and 10 bases at J, with 9 bases between the two ends. The CDR3 is 11 residues long. The CDR3 DNA sequence: TGTGCCAGCAGCCCAGGGGACGAGCAGTTCTTC. This sequence encodes CASSPGDEQFF.

This rearrangement joins TRBV5-1 to TRBJ2-1, with TRBD2 identical over 11 bases. Germline trimming cut 2 bases from V and 4 bases from J; bases unmatched to any gene: 2. The CDR3 extends over 15 amino acids. Germline assignment: CDR1 SGHRS and CDR2 YFSETQ. CDR3: CASSFSSGGYNEQFF. The DNA for the CDR3 is TGCGCCAGCAGCTTTTCTAGCGGGGGGTACAATGAGCAGTTCTTC.

This clone was detected only a few times. The chain joins TRBV6-4 to TRBJ2-7; TRBD2 aligns across 12 bases. CDR1 and CDR2 from the germline V gene are MRHNA and SNTAGT. The V and J ends lost 2 bases and 3 bases, in that order; junction bases with no gene match: 5. The CDR3 covers 16 residues. CDR3 in DNA: TGTGCCAGCAGTGACCTAGCGGGAGGGCCGGACTACGAGCAGTACTTC. This encodes CASSDLAGGPDYEQYF.

The rearrangement links TRBV5-1 to TRBJ2-1, with a possible D match to TRBD2 (6 bases). The ends were cut back, 3 bases at V and 7 bases at J, with 23 bases in the middle. The germline gives CDR1 SGHRS, CDR2 YFSETQ. The CDR3 length is 17 residues. The CDR3 coding sequence is TGCGCCAGCAGCTCCTTGTTTGGGGAGGTCTTTGGGAATGAGCAGTTCTTC. This gives the protein CASSSLFGEVFGNEQFF. The variable domain in full, with the rest retrieved from reference TRBV5-1 and TRBJ2-1, is KAGVTQTPRYLIKTRGQQVTLSCSPISGHRSVSWYQQTPGQGLQFLFEYFSETQRNKGNFPGRFSGRQFSNSRSEMNVSTLELGDSALYLCASSSLFGEVFGNEQFFGPGTRLTVL.

This clone was recorded at least ten times. The chain uses TRBV6-4 and TRBJ2-1; 7 bases align to TRBD2. Trimming at V came to 2 bases and at J to 7 bases, leaving 8 bases not matched to a gene. The CDR3 is 15 amino acids. The V gene's germline CDR1 is MRHNA and CDR2 SNTAGT. The CDR3 here is CASSDGRGDPNEQFF. CDR3 DNA: TGTGCCAGCAGTGACGGGAGGGGAGACCCAAATGAGCAGTTCTTC.

CDR3 sequence: CASSYSGRVYEQYF. The DNA for the CDR3 is TGTGCCAGCAGTTATAGCGGGAGGGTCTACGAGCAGTACTTC. The chain employs TRBV28 and TRBJ2-7; TRBD2 matches 11 bases. V was pared by 4 bases and J by 3 bases, with 2 bases of the junction left unmatched. CDR1 MDHEN and CDR2 SYDVKM come from the germline V gene. The CDR3 extends over 14 amino acids.

The gene calls are TRBV29-1 and TRBJ2-5; 8 bases fit TRBD1. Trimming removed 3 bases from V and 2 bases from J; junction bases left unmatched: 14. The CDR3 consists of 17 residues. Germline V gene lookup returns CDR1 SQVTM and CDR2 ANQGSEA. CDR3 sequence (DNA): TGCAGCGTTGACGCGATGATTGGACAGGGACATCAAGAGACCCAGTACTTC. It codes for CSVDAMIGQGHQETQYF. The full variable domain, completed using reference TRBV29-1 and TRBJ2-5, is SAVISQKPSRDICQRGTSLTIQCQVDSQVTMMFWYRQQPGQSLTLIATANQGSEATYESGFVIDKFPISRPNLTFSTLTVSNMSPEDSSIYLCSVDAMIGQGHQETQYFGPGTRLLVL.

The chain carries TRBV30 and TRBJ2-7, with D hard to call. The germline gives CDR1 GTSNPN, CDR2 SVGIG (reference sequence). This CDR3 has 13 residues. V lost 4 bases, J lost 4 bases, and 14 bases lay in between. The DNA of the CDR3 is TGTGCCTGGAATCTCATGCAAATGTACGAGCAGTACTTC. Amino acids: CAWNLMQMYEQYF. The full variable domain, rest sourced from reference TRBV30 and TRBJ2-7, is SQTIHQWPATLVQPVGSPLSLECTVEGTSNPNLYWYRQAAGRGLQLLFYSVGIGQISSEVPQNLSASRPQDRQFILSSKKLLLSDSGFYLCAWNLMQMYEQYFGPGTRLTVT.

This rearrangement joins TRBV19 to TRBJ1-5; the match to TRBD1 covers 8 bases. The CDR3 covers 15 residues. J lost 7 bases, V lost 6 bases, and 11 bases had no gene match. CDR1 and CDR2 (germline): LNHDA, SQIVND (reference sequence). The CDR3 spells CASRLDPGGGQPQHF. The CDR3, as DNA: TGTGCCAGTAGACTTGATCCAGGGGGCGGACAGCCCCAGCATTTT.

This chain uses TRBV28 with TRBJ1-1; D uncertain. The CDR3 extends over 16 amino acids. V was trimmed by 5 bases and J by 0 bases, leaving 16 bases between them. Germline CDR1 reads MDHEN; CDR2 reads SYDVKM. DNA of the CDR3: TGTGCCAGCAGTCGTATTTTAGGCCTCCTGAACACTGAAGCTTTCTTT. Its translation: CASSRILGLLNTEAFF.

The rearrangement links TRBV6-1 to TRBJ2-5, with D possibly matching TRBD2 (5 bases). TRBJ2-7 matches the DNA end more closely, so the J call is doubtful. The V gene's germline CDR1 is MNHNS and CDR2 SASEGT. This CDR3 spans 13 amino acids. The CDR3 reads CASNTGETNEQYF. The CDR3 bases are TGTGCCAGCAATACCGGGGAGACAAACGAGCAGTACTTC.

This rearrangement joins TRBV10-3 to TRBJ1-1; the D gene is possibly TRBD1 (5 bases). CDR3 length: 15 residues. Germline V lookup: CDR1 ENHRY, CDR2 SYGVKD. Trimming removed 6 bases at V and 5 bases at J, with 19 bases between. The CDR3 DNA sequence: TGTGCCATCAGACCGGGACGGATTTTTTTTACTGAAGCTTTCTTT. Translation: CAIRPGRIFFTEAFF.

The chain joins TRBV9 to TRBJ2-7; 7 positions agree with TRBD2. The germline V gene encodes CDR1 SGDLS and CDR2 YYNGEE. This CDR3 region has 14 residues. J lost 0 bases, V lost 0 bases, and 0 bases had no gene match. The chain's CDR3 is CASSVGDYSYEQYF. CDR3 nucleotide sequence: TGTGCCAGCAGCGTAGGGGACTACTCCTACGAGCAGTACTTC. The whole variable domain, remainder taken from reference TRBV9 and TRBJ2-7, is DSGVTQTPKHLITATGQRVTLRCSPRSGDLSVYWYQQSLDQGLQFLIQYYNGEERAKGNILERFSAQQFPDLHSELNLSSLELGDSALYFCASSVGDYSYEQYFGPGTRLTVT.

The chain recombines TRBV2 with TRBJ2-7, with TRBD2 matching 9 bases. The CDR3 sequence is 15 residues long. Germline-derived CDR1 and CDR2 are SNHLY and FYNNEI. With V trimmed by 0 bases and J by 4 bases, 4 bases remained unmatched. CDR3 nucleotides: TGTGCCAGCAGTGAAGCGGGCGGGAGGGGATACGAGCAGTACTTC. Amino acid sequence: CASSEAGGRGYEQYF. The full variable domain, rest sourced from reference TRBV2 and TRBJ2-7, is EPEVTQTPSHQVTQMGQEVILRCVPISNHLYFYWYRQILGQKVEFLVSFYNNEISEKSEIFDDQFSVERPDGSNFTLKIRSTKLEDSAMYFCASSEAGGRGYEQYFGPGTRLTVT.

The chain combines TRBV13 with TRBJ2-7, with D possibly being TRBD1 (6 bases). Germline V lookup: CDR1 PRHDT, CDR2 FYEKMQ (reference sequence). CDR3 size: 15 residues. V was clipped by 6 bases and J by 0 bases, with 15 bases between them. Written as DNA, the CDR3 is TGTGCCAGCAGTTCGTCACAGGGAATCTCCTACGAGCAGTACTTC. As protein: CASSSSQGISYEQYF.

This rearrangement joins TRBV27 to TRBJ2-5; TRBD2 is a possible D gene (6 bases). The closer fit of TRBJ2-7 to the DNA end suggests the J call may be wrong. Per the germline V gene, CDR1 is MNHEY and CDR2 is SMNVEV (reference sequence). The CDR3 length is 12 residues. CDR3 residues: CASSLGGLEQYF. DNA of the CDR3: TGTGCCAGCAGTTTAGGAGGGCTCGAGCAGTACTTC.

The chain combines TRBV7-9 with TRBJ1-1, with no clear D. The CDR3 is 13 residues long. Per germline, CDR1 SEHNR and CDR2 FQNEAQ (reference sequence). The V and J ends lost 5 bases and 11 bases respectively, with 18 bases between them. CDR3 bases: TGTGCCAGCAGCGACTACCGGGATTTCTCGGCTTTCTTT. Its translation: CASSDYRDFSAFF.

The genes are TRBV9 and TRBJ2-3; tentatively, D is TRBD1 (6 bases). Germline values: CDR1 SGDLS, CDR2 YYNGEE. The V gene lost 4 bases and the J gene lost 0 bases, with 12 bases spanning the gap. The CDR3 consists of 15 residues. CDR3 protein: CASSPRGFSTDTQYF. As DNA, the CDR3 is TGTGCCAGCAGCCCTAGGGGGTTTAGCACAGATACGCAGTATTTT.

The gene calls are TRBV16 and TRBJ2-7; D not certain. Trimming stripped 0 bases from V and 2 bases from J, with 8 bases between. From germline, CDR1 is KGHSY and CDR2 FQNENV. The CDR3 length is 14 residues. The CDR3 DNA reads as TGTGCCAGCAGCCAATCGCAGGACGCCTACGAGCAGTACTTC. Translated, it gives CASSQSQDAYEQYF.

J is TRBJ2-3 and V is TRBV28; a possible D gene is TRBD1 (6 bases). CDR1 and CDR2 from the germline V gene are MDHEN and SYDVKM. V was cut by 6 bases and J by 3 bases, with 19 bases left in between. The CDR3 length is 16 residues. CDR3 DNA: TGTGCCAGCAGACTCAAGAGAGGGGGTTTGACAGATACGCAGTATTTT. Protein: CASRLKRGGLTDTQYF.

On this clone itself: The same CDR3 also results from other DNA sequences found in this sample. The chain recombines TRBV28 with TRBJ2-2; a possible D gene is TRBD2 (6 bases). CDR3 size: 15 residues. V gave up 6 bases and J gave up 3 bases, with 14 bases separating them. CDR1 is MDHEN and CDR2 is SYDVKM in the germline V gene. The CDR3 protein is CASRVGGEDTGELFF. CDR3 DNA sequence: TGTGCCAGCAGGGTAGGAGGGGAGGACACCGGGGAGCTGTTTTTT.

CDR3 DNA sequence: TGTGCCAGCAGCCCCTTCGAGGGTGAAGCTTTCTTT. Protein sequence: CASSPFEGEAFF. V gene TRBV7-2 combines with J gene TRBJ1-1; unclear D gene. V was clipped by 5 bases and J by 7 bases, with 11 bases between them. The germline V gene has CDR1 SGHTA and CDR2 FQGNSA. The CDR3 length is 12 residues.

The chain carries TRBV11-2 and TRBJ1-5; TRBD1 agrees at 7 bases. The CDR3 has 15 residues. Germline values: CDR1 SGHAT, CDR2 FQNNGV. V trimming: 2 bases; J trimming: 0 bases; junction bases outside the gene matches: 1. As DNA, the CDR3 is TGTGCCAGCAGCTTAACAGGGGTTAGCAATCAGCCCCAGCATTTT. It specifies CASSLTGVSNQPQHF. Full variable domain (outside the CDR3, taken from reference TRBV11-2 and TRBJ1-5): EAGVAQSPRYKIIEKRQSVAFWCNPISGHATLYWYQQILGQGPKLLIQFQNNGVVDDSQLPKDRFSAERLKGVDSTLKIQPAKLEDSAVYLCASSLTGVSNQPQHFGDGTRLSIL.

This rearrangement joins TRBV7-2 to TRBJ2-7, with TRBD2 matching over 7 bases. CDR1 and CDR2 (germline): SGHTA, FQGNSA. CDR3 size: 15 residues. The junction had 5 bases not matched to a gene; V was cut back by 2 bases and J by 1 base. The CDR3 coding sequence is TGTGCCAGCAGCTTACAGGGACTATCATCCTACGAGCAGTACTTC. Protein product: CASSLQGLSSYEQYF.

The chain is built from TRBV19 and TRBJ1-2, with a weak D call TRBD1 (5 bases). Trimming shortened V by 0 bases and J by 8 bases, and 16 bases separated the two germline ends. The germline gives CDR1 LNHDA, CDR2 SQIVND (reference sequence). This CDR3 contains 15 residues. The CDR3 DNA sequence: TGTGCCAGTAGTATAGATCCCAGGGCACCGGGAGGCTACACCTTC. Amino acid sequence: CASSIDPRAPGGYTF.